The source of this T cell receptor (beta chain) is a study of shared clonotypes between healthy human individuals. The study's findings and limits: What naive subsets generally showed was a larger estimated richness than memory subsets showed.

Concerning this clone itself: Its cognate antigen is unknown.

The test was conducted at deep level. The authors distributed each subset's genomic DNA evenly over several immunoSEQ plates. Profiled with immunoSEQ multiplex PCR; TCRdb holds only in-frame clones, not every one. The repertoire has roughly 810,000 clones, just over 95% of them found once; the top ten carry less than 0.3%. This CDR3 spans 14 amino acids. Trimming pared 7 bases from V and 1 base from J, leaving 13 bases between. Germline loops: CDR1 LGHNA, CDR2 YNFKEQ. CD45RO negativity and positive selection for CCR7 defined naive CD8 cells, a population that excluded terminally differentiated effector memory CD45RA+ cells. The donors, healthy adults who were HIV-negative, had experienced no recent acute infections or vaccinations.

The sequence came from a man aged 25 to 45 in good health. The material sequenced was naive CD8+ T cells sorted from blood. The chain uses TRBV4-2 and TRBJ1-1, with unresolved D. In DNA form, the CDR3 reads TGTGCCAGCAACTTGTATGAGCGGAACACTGAAGCTTTCTTT. This encodes CASNLYERNTEAFF.